This T cell receptor (beta chain) was captured in a study of blood T cell repertoires in COVID-19. About the study: Sources were T cells, B-cell-depleted T cells, or PBMCs; the material itself was cDNA or gDNA.

The assay was immunoSEQ multiplex PCR, and TCRdb's table has in-frame clones only and misses some. Of some 120,000 clones listed, 75% to 85% were seen once; the top ten hold roughly 8.2%. In germline, CDR1 is SGHRS, CDR2 YFSETQ. Trimming took off 2 bases at V and 5 bases at J, with 8 bases between the two ends. The CDR3 is made up of 13 amino acids. The source material was peripheral blood. The genes are TRBV5-1 and TRBJ2-1; a weak D match, TRBD1 (6 bases). The sequence derives from a man aged 65-85 years with acute or convalescent COVID-19. The chain's CDR3 is CASSFRDNNEQFF. The CDR3, as DNA: TGCGCCAGCAGCTTCCGGGACAACAATGAGCAGTTCTTC.